This TCR beta chain was sequenced for a study of blood T cell repertoires in COVID-19. Study summary: Spain, Italy and the United States supplied samples that represented acute and convalescent COVID-19. PBMCs, B-cell-depleted T cells, or T cells were the source of the cDNA or gDNA that made up the material.

How the authors handled the data: For nucleated cells, counts were estimated from reference gene primer amplification. Measured with immunoSEQ multiplex PCR; TCRdb has only the in-frame clones, and not every one. Clonal size and the V and J genes are those of that table, whereas D and trimming came from the DNA. The table includes around 200,000 clones, under 90% detected once. Germline V CDR1 and CDR2: KGHSH, LQKENI. Trimming at V came to 2 bases and at J to 7 bases, leaving 4 bases not matched to a gene. The CDR3 extends over 14 amino acids. Input material: peripheral blood. The TCR was taken from a man between 35 and 55 years old with acute or convalescent COVID-19. The V and J genes are TRBV18 and TRBJ1-2, with 10 nucleotides matching TRBD1. The CDR3 region has the DNA TGTGCCAGCTCACCAACGGGACAGGGGTCTGGCTACACCTTC. It specifies CASSPTGQGSGYTF.